This T cell receptor beta chain was documented in a study of regulatory T cells in long-lasting Graves disease. The TCR beta library used iRepertoire HTBI primers with Arm-PCR amplification of CDR3. TCRdb recomputed calls from the multiplex PCR reads with MiXCR, one row per CDR3 protein. This sample has approximately 400,000 distinct CDR3 sequences; under 15% occur once, and the top ten carry 15% to 20%. This clonotype was seen many times. The time point was: newly diagnosed GD, antithyroid drugs for less than 3 months. The authors made the TCR library using RNA they extracted from PBMCs. V dropped 0 bases and J dropped 0 bases, with 9 bases sitting between them. Germline loops: CDR1 SGHAT, CDR2 FQNNGV. The CDR3 runs 17 residues. These same records also appear under a second study, on T cells in Graves' hyperthyroidism and ophthalmopathy.

Specimen: peripheral blood mononuclear cells (PBMCs), collected at new diagnosis, from a patient treated with antithyroid drugs. The chain joins TRBV11-2 to TRBJ2-6; D is uncertain. The clonotype originates from a woman aged 25 to 39 with Graves disease. The DNA of the CDR3 is TGTGCCAGCAGCTTAGATCTACTGAGCTCTGGGGCCAACGTCCTGACTTTC. Translation: CASSLDLLSSGANVLTF.